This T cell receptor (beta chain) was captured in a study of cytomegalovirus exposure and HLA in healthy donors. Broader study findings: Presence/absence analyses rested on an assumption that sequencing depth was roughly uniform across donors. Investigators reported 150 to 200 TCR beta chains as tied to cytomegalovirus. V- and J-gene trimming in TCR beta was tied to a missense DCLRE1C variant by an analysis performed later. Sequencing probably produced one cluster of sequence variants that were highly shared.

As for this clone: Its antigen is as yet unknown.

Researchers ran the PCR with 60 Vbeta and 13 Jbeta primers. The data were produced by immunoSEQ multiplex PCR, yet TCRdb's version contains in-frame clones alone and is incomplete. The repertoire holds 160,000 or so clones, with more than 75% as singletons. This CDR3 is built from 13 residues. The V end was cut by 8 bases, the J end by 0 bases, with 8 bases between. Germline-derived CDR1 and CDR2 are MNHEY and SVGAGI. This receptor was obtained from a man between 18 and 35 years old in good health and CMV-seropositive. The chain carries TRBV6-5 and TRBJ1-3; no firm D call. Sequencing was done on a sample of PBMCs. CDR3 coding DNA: TGTGCCAGCCAGCGGATCTCTGGAAACACCATATATTTT. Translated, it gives CASQRISGNTIYF.